These 29 T cell receptor beta chains share one sample of origin, sequenced in a study of blood T cell repertoires in COVID-19. TCRdb keeps only in-frame clones here, not all; method: immunoSEQ multiplex PCR. Among about 93,000 clones, around 90% were seen once, and the ten largest hold about 1.6%. Sequenced sample: peripheral blood. The receptors come from a human donor with active COVID-19. The donor label of this sample is uncertain.

In regard to this clone: A junction end diverges from the germline sequence, so it may reflect a read error. The chain couples TRBV7-7 to TRBJ2-5; TRBD2 might be the D (7 bases). This CDR3 spans 13 amino acids. Looked up from germline, CDR1 is SSHAT and CDR2 is FNYEAQ (reference sequence). The CDR3 region has the DNA TGTGCTAGCAGTCGGGGGGCTGAAGAGACCCAGTACTTC. Amino acid sequence: CASSRGAEETQYF.

The rearrangement links TRBV6-5 to TRBJ2-7, with TRBD1 matching over 8 bases. The V gene end was trimmed by 6 bases and the J gene end by 3 bases; junction bases not matched to a gene: 10. The germline V gene encodes CDR1 MNHEY and CDR2 SVGAGI. The CDR3 spans 15 residues. The CDR3 DNA reads TGTGCCAGCAGGTTAGAGTTCACAGGGGGCTACGAGCAGTACTTC. It yields the protein CASRLEFTGGYEQYF.

The CDR3 is CASSLDIYEQYF. The CDR3 DNA reads as TGCGCCAGCAGCTTGGACATTTACGAGCAGTACTTC. The gene calls are TRBV5-1 and TRBJ2-7; D is unresolved. The CDR3 length is 12 residues. Trimming removed 0 bases at V and 4 bases at J, with 5 bases between. From germline, CDR1 is SGHRS and CDR2 YFSETQ.

CDR3 sequence: CASSLDYSNNEQFF. The CDR3 bases are TGTGCCAGCAGCTTGGACTACAGCAACAATGAGCAGTTCTTC. This chain connects TRBV27 to TRBJ2-1; D is possibly TRBD2 (6 bases). Trimming took off 6 bases at V and 5 bases at J, with 14 bases between the two ends. Germline CDR1 and CDR2: MNHEY and SMNVEV (reference sequence). This CDR3 has 14 residues.

This clone was seen only a few times. The V gene is TRBV5-4, the J gene TRBJ1-1; D uncertain. Trimming stripped 7 bases from V and 0 bases from J, with 13 bases between. The germline gives CDR1 SGHNT, CDR2 YYREEE (reference sequence). The CDR3 contains 14 residues. The CDR3: CASYRTRMNTEAFF. In nucleotides, the CDR3 is TGTGCCAGCTATCGGACTCGGATGAACACTGAAGCTTTCTTT.

V is TRBV15 and J is TRBJ1-5; no definite D call. Looked up from germline, CDR1 is LNHNV and CDR2 is YYDKDF (reference sequence). The ends were cut back, 0 bases at V and 2 bases at J, with 8 bases in the middle. The CDR3 runs to 15 residues. The CDR3 reads CATSRDMVGNQPQHF. DNA of the CDR3: TGTGCCACCAGCAGAGACATGGTAGGCAATCAGCCCCAGCATTTT.

The chain links TRBV4-1 to TRBJ2-7; tentatively, D is TRBD2 (6 bases). This CDR3 is built from 16 residues. Germline-derived CDR1 and CDR2 are MGHRA and YSYEKL. The germline V and J ends were trimmed by 0 bases and 0 bases, with 12 bases remaining between them. CDR3 bases: TGCGCCAGCAGCCAAGAGGGGACTTCCGTCTCCTACGAGCAGTACTTC. It specifies CASSQEGTSVSYEQYF.

V is TRBV9 and J is TRBJ1-3; a weak D match, TRBD1 (6 bases). Germline CDR1 SGDLS, CDR2 YYNGEE. Trimming took 2 bases from V and 2 from J, leaving 14 bases between them. The CDR3 covers 16 residues. The CDR3 spells CASSVSGTYAGNTIYF. CDR3 nucleotides: TGTGCCAGCAGCGTTTCTGGGACATACGCTGGAAACACCATATATTTT.

The chain couples TRBV9 to TRBJ2-5, with 10 bases fitting TRBD2. This CDR3 region has 15 residues. CDR1 and CDR2 (germline): SGDLS, YYNGEE. Trimming at V came to 0 bases and at J to 5 bases, leaving 4 bases not matched to a gene. The CDR3 region is CASSVASGGWETQYF. The CDR3 coding sequence is TGTGCCAGCAGCGTAGCTAGCGGGGGATGGGAGACCCAGTACTTC.

V usage is TRBV3-1 (or the pseudogene TRBV3-2) and J usage is TRBJ2-1; unclear D gene. The ends were cut back, 4 bases at V and 0 bases at J, with 7 bases in the middle. This CDR3 has 14 amino acids. The V gene's germline CDR1 is LGHDT and CDR2 YNNKEL (reference sequence). The CDR3 is CASSRYSSYNEQFF. The CDR3 DNA reads as TGTGCCAGCAGCCGCTACTCCTCCTACAATGAGCAGTTCTTC.

V gene TRBV7-3 combines with J gene TRBJ1-1; D remains unclear. This CDR3 has 14 amino acids. Per the germline V gene, CDR1 is SGHTA and CDR2 is FQGTGA. Trimming took 3 bases from V and 2 from J, leaving 10 bases between them. The CDR3, as DNA: TGTGCCAGCAGCTTGTCGGCGACTAACACTGAAGCTTTCTTT. Amino acids: CASSLSATNTEAFF.

The rearrangement uses TRBV7-2 and TRBJ2-2, with D perhaps matching TRBD2 (5 bases). The CDR3 has 14 residues. Germline loops: CDR1 SGHTA, CDR2 FQGNSA. Trimming left V 5 bases short and J 4 bases short, with 11 bases between. In DNA, the CDR3 is TGTGCCAGCAGCCAAAGAGCGGCCACCGGGGAGCTGTTTTTT. This gives the protein CASSQRAATGELFF.

This sequence joins TRBV29-1 and TRBJ1-3, with D possibly matching TRBD1 (5 bases). This CDR3 has 16 residues. CDR1 SQVTM and CDR2 ANQGSEA come from the germline V gene. V was shortened by 4 bases and J by 0 bases, with 16 bases between the two germline ends. CDR3 sequence (DNA): TGCAGCGTTGTGACTTACGGGGGACTCTCTGGAAACACCATATATTTT. This translates into CSVVTYGGLSGNTIYF.

The chain couples TRBV4-3 to TRBJ1-2; 7 bases align to TRBD1. The germline V gene encodes CDR1 LGHNA and CDR2 YSLEER. This CDR3 region has 15 residues. The V and J ends lost 4 bases and 2 bases, in that order; junction bases with no gene match: 7. In DNA, the CDR3 is TGCGCCAGCAGCCTAATGACAGGGAGCAACTATGGCTACACCTTC. Translation: CASSLMTGSNYGYTF.

This rearrangement joins TRBV7-6 to TRBJ2-1; 7 nucleotides line up with TRBD2. The length of the CDR3 is 14 residues. V gave up 5 bases and J gave up 1 base; unmatched junction bases: 2. CDR1 SGHVS and CDR2 FNYEAQ come from the germline V gene. CDR3 amino acids: CASSLGGSYNEQFF. The CDR3 nucleotides read TGTGCCAGCAGCCTGGGAGGGTCCTACAATGAGCAGTTCTTC.

The chain uses TRBV19 and TRBJ2-3; 10 bases match TRBD2. The germline gives CDR1 LNHDA, CDR2 SQIVND (reference sequence). This CDR3 comprises 16 residues. V lost 1 base, J lost 7 bases, and 8 bases stayed unmatched. The CDR3 nucleotides are TGTGCCAGTAGTATAGGCTCTAGCGGGGGTGTGAATACGCAGTATTTT. Amino acids: CASSIGSSGGVNTQYF.

CDR3 DNA: TGTGCCACCAGTGATTTCACAGGGGCAGATACGCAGTATTTT. This codes for CATSDFTGADTQYF. The chain couples TRBV24-1 to TRBJ2-3; 7 nucleotides agree with TRBD1. V was pared by 1 base and J by 4 bases, with 1 base of the junction left unmatched. The germline V gene has CDR1 KGHDR and CDR2 SFDVKD. The CDR3 spans 14 residues.

The chain carries TRBV7-2 and TRBJ2-5, with 7 bases that match TRBD1. Trimming cost V 5 bases and J 2 bases; bases outside gene matches: 8. The CDR3 totals 15 residues. Germline assignment: CDR1 SGHTA and CDR2 FQGNSA. CDR3 DNA sequence: TGTGCCAGCAGCCTACAGACAGGGTATCAAGAGACCCAGTACTTC. It codes for CASSLQTGYQETQYF.

The V call is TRBV5-8, the J call TRBJ1-1, with 9 positions matching TRBD1. The CDR3 consists of 14 residues. J lost 4 bases, V lost 6 bases, and 7 bases had no gene match. The V gene's germline CDR1 is SGHTS and CDR2 YDEGEE. The CDR3 spells CASIETGGITEAFF. The DNA for the CDR3 is TGTGCCAGCATCGAGACAGGGGGTATCACTGAAGCTTTCTTT.

The chain joins TRBV6-7 to TRBJ2-3; D is unresolved. Being an ORF, TRBV6-7 has a function that is uncertain. CDR3 length: 12 amino acids. V was clipped by 4 bases and J by 11 bases, with 13 bases between them. CDR3 sequence reads: CASSSWAVEQYF. The CDR3 nucleotides are TGTGCCAGCAGTTCATGGGCAGTTGAGCAGTATTTT.

The chain employs TRBV19 and TRBJ2-1; tentative D call: TRBD2 (7 bases). Per germline, CDR1 LNHDA and CDR2 SQIVND (reference sequence). V lost 9 bases and J 3 bases, leaving 21 bases between the germline ends. The CDR3 sequence is 16 residues long. The CDR3 reads CASRPLGGGDYNEQFF. CDR3 bases: TGTGCCAGCAGACCCTTGGGAGGGGGAGACTACAATGAGCAGTTCTTC.

J is TRBJ2-1 and V is TRBV18, with a tentative D call TRBD2 (5 bases). Germline V gene lookup returns CDR1 KGHSH and CDR2 LQKENI. V lost 3 bases and J lost 7, with 10 bases in between. This CDR3 is built from 13 residues. This CDR3 is CASSPELANEQFF. DNA for the CDR3: TGTGCCAGCTCACCGGAGCTAGCAAATGAGCAGTTCTTC.

CDR3 loop: CASSYYPQGDGYTF. Here the CDR3 DNA reads TGTGCCAGCAGTTATTATCCGCAGGGTGATGGCTACACCTTC. The rearrangement uses TRBV6-2 or TRBV6-3 and TRBJ1-2; D might be TRBD1 (5 bases). The CDR3 covers 14 residues. The germline V gene encodes CDR1 MNHEY and CDR2 SVGEGT. Trimming took 3 bases from V and 6 from J, leaving 14 bases between them.

The chain has TRBV3-1 (or the pseudogene TRBV3-2) and TRBJ1-6; D not resolved. Germline lookup yields CDR1 LGHDT and CDR2 YNNKEL (reference sequence). The CDR3 runs to 14 residues. The V and J ends lost 4 bases and 4 bases respectively, with 8 bases between them. Here the CDR3 DNA reads TGTGCCAGCAGCCCCGCTATATATAATTCACCCCTCCACTTT. It yields the protein CASSPAIYNSPLHF.

The chain joins TRBV2 to TRBJ1-5, with 9 positions matching TRBD1. With V trimmed by 6 bases and J by 7 bases, 16 bases remained unmatched. CDR3 length: 17 amino acids. Germline CDR1 reads SNHLY; CDR2 reads FYNNEI. This CDR3 is CASSDDETGTGIQPQHF. The CDR3 DNA is TGTGCCAGCAGCGACGACGAAACCGGGACAGGGATACAGCCCCAGCATTTT.

This chain links TRBV9 with TRBJ2-7; D perhaps matches TRBD2 (6 bases). CDR1 is SGDLS, CDR2 YYNGEE, per germline. This CDR3 spans 13 amino acids. V was cut by 4 bases and J by 4 bases, with 12 bases left in between. In nucleotides, the CDR3 is TGTGCCAGCAGCATCGGGACTTCATACGAGCAGTACTTC. Protein sequence: CASSIGTSYEQYF.

The chain carries TRBV7-9 and TRBJ2-5; 8 bases agree with TRBD1. The CDR3 consists of 14 residues. V shed 5 bases, J shed 4 bases, and the junction held 6 bases outside the gene matches. Per germline, CDR1 SEHNR and CDR2 FQNEAQ (reference sequence). The DNA of the CDR3 is TGTGCCAGCAGCATAAGACAGGGGCTAGAGACCCAGTACTTC. This sequence encodes CASSIRQGLETQYF.

This chain links TRBV28 with TRBJ2-7; 7 bases map to TRBD1. The CDR3 runs to 15 residues. With 8 bases clipped from V and 1 base from J, the junction kept 11 bases outside the gene matches. Germline V lookup: CDR1 MDHEN, CDR2 SYDVKM. Here the CDR3 reads CASRGAGTASYEQYF. The CDR3 bases are TGTGCCAGCCGTGGCGCCGGGACAGCATCCTACGAGCAGTACTTC.

This chain joins TRBV12-2 and TRBJ2-7; the D call in the table, TRBD2, was not verified against the DNA. TRBV12-2 represents a pseudogene. This CDR3 is 17 amino acids long. CDR3 DNA sequence: TGTGCAAGTCGCTCGCCCGAGACTAGCGGGTACTCCTACGAGCAGTACTTC. Amino acids: CASRSPETSGYSYEQYF.